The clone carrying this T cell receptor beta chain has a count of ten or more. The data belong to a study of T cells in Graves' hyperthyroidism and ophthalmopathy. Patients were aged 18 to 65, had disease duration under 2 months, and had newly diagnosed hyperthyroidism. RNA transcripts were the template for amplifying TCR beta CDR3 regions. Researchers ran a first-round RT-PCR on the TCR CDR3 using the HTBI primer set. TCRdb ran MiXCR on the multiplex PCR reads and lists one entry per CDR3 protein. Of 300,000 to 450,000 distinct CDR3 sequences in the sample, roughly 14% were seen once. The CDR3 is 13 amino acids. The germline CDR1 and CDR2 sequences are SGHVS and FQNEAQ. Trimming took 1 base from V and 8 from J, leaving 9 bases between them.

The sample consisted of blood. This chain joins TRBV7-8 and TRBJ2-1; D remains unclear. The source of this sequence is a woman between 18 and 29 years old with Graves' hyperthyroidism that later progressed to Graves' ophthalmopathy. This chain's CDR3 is CASSLVPGDEQFF. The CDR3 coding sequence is TGTGCCAGCAGCTTAGTCCCTGGGGATGAGCAGTTCTTC. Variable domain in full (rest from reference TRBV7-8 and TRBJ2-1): GAGVSQSPRYKVAKRGQDVALRCDPISGHVSLFWYQQALGQGPEFLTYFQNEAQLDKSGLPSDRFFAERPEGSVSTLKIQRTQQEDSAVYLCASSLVPGDEQFFGPGTRLTVL.